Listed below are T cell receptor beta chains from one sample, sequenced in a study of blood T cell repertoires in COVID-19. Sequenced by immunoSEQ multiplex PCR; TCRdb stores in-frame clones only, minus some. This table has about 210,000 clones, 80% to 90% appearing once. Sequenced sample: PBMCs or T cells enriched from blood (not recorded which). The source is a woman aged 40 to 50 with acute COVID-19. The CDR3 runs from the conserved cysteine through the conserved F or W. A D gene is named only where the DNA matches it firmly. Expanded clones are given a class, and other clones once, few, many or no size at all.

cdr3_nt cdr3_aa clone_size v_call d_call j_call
TGTGCCAGCAGCTTTAAGACAGGTAATCAGCCCCAGCATTTT CASSFKTGNQPQHF . TRBV13 . TRBJ1-5
TGTGCCAGCAGAACAGGGGGCCCTGGAAACACCATATATTTT CASRTGGPGNTIYF . TRBV6-5 TRBD1 TRBJ1-3
TGCAGCGTGACGACAGGGGGAAAGAGCGAGCAGTACTTC CSVTTGGKSEQYF . TRBV29-1 TRBD1 TRBJ2-7
TGTGCCAGCAGTGAAATGACAGGGGGTCGGACTGAAGCTTTCTTT CASSEMTGGRTEAFF . TRBV25-1 TRBD1 TRBJ1-1
TGTGCCAGCGGAGCGGGAGCAGGCCGGGGTGGCACTGAAGCTTTCTTT CASGAGAGRGGTEAFF . TRBV28 . TRBJ1-1
TGTGCCAGCAGCCCCCCTCAGGGAATCCAGCATTTT CASSPPQGIQHF . TRBV7-6 . TRBJ1-5
TGTGCCATCAGTGAACAGGGGAACACCGGGGAGCTGTTTTTT CAISEQGNTGELFF few TRBV10-3 . TRBJ2-2
TGTGCCAGCAGCCCTGGGAGTGTGGACACCGGGGAGCTGTTTTTT CASSPGSVDTGELFF . TRBV7-7 . TRBJ2-2
TGTGCCAGCAGGGGGATAGGGGGGGCCGGGGAGCTGTTTTTT CASRGIGGAGELFF . TRBV27 . TRBJ2-2
TGTGCCAGCAGCGCGGGTGATGGCAGAGATACGCAGTATTTT CASSAGDGRDTQYF . TRBV6-5 . TRBJ2-3
TGTGCCAGCAGTGCTCAGGGCAAAATCAATGAGCAGTTCTTC CASSAQGKINEQFF . TRBV2 . TRBJ2-1
TGTGCCAGCAGATCGCGGGAGTACTCTAACTATGGCTACACCTTC CASRSREYSNYGYTF . TRBV28 . TRBJ1-2
TGCGCCAGCAGCTTGGCCGAGGGAGGGCCCACAGATACGCAGTATTTT CASSLAEGGPTDTQYF once TRBV5-1 TRBD2 TRBJ2-3
TGTGCCAGCTCTTACGGACAGGGCTCGAGCTACAATGAGCAGTTCTTC CASSYGQGSSYNEQFF . TRBV18 TRBD1 TRBJ2-1
TGTGCCTCTACCAGGGGGGACAATGAGCAGTTCTTC CASTRGDNEQFF once TRBV13 . TRBJ2-1
TGTGCCAGCAGTTACTCGGGGCCCTTCTACAATGAGCAGTTCTTC CASSYSGPFYNEQFF . TRBV6-5 . TRBJ2-1
TGTGCCAGCAGTGAAACCCGGGACACGTCATCCTACGAGCAGTACTTC CASSETRDTSSYEQYF few TRBV6-1 . TRBJ2-7
TGTGCCAGCAGCCTAGGGACTAGCGAGACCTACGAGCAGTACTTC CASSLGTSETYEQYF once TRBV7-3 TRBD2 TRBJ2-7
TGTGCCAGCAGCGTAGGGAGACCCATCGATGAGCAGTTCTTC CASSVGRPIDEQFF . TRBV9 . TRBJ2-1
TGTGCCAGCAGCCCCGGCGGACAGCGCCGATGGACCGGGGAGCTGTTTTTT CASSPGGQRRWTGELFF . TRBV14 . TRBJ2-2
TGTGCCAGTAGTGTCCTAGCGGGAGGCGAGCAGTACTTC CASSVLAGGEQYF . TRBV19 TRBD2 TRBJ2-7
TGTGCCAGCAGTTTAGGCGGCAGCACTAACTATGGCTACACCTTC CASSLGGSTNYGYTF . TRBV28 . TRBJ1-2
TGTGCCAGCAGTTTAGGGACAGGACTTCTCGAAGCTTTCTTT CASSLGTGLLEAFF . TRBV27 TRBD1 TRBJ1-1
TGTGCCAGCAGTCCCGGCACTGAAGCTTTCTTT CASSPGTEAFF . TRBV28 . TRBJ1-1
TGTGCCAGCAGCTATGACAGGAACACTGAAGCTTTCTTT CASSYDRNTEAFF . TRBV5-4 . TRBJ1-1